The following is a T cell receptor beta chain sequence with its context. V dropped 0 bases and J dropped 5; count of bases not matched to a gene: 10. The CDR3 is 16 amino acids. Germline V gene sequence: CDR1 SGHKS, CDR2 YYEKEE (reference sequence). Profiled with immunoSEQ multiplex PCR; TCRdb holds only in-frame clones, not every one. The sample holds around 110,000 clones; 93% are singletons and the top ten take about 2.8%. These data come from a study of control samples from healthy donors and cancer patients. The chain is built from TRBV5-5 and TRBJ2-5; 7 bases agree with TRBD1. The sample consisted of blood. The clonotype comes from a young man in good health. CDR3 amino acids: CASSLGPDRRMETQYF. In DNA form, the CDR3 reads TGTGCCAGCAGCTTGGGCCCGGACAGGAGGATGGAGACCCAGTACTTC.